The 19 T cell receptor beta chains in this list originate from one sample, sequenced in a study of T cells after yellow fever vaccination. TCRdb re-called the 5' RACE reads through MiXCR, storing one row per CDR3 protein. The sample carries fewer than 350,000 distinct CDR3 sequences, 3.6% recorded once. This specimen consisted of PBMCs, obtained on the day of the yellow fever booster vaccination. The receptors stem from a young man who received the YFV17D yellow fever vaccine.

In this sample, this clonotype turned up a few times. The CDR3 DNA sequence: TGCAGTGCTAGACACACTACCTGGAGCAAAAACATTCAGTACTTC. It codes for CSARHTTWSKNIQYF. The rearrangement uses TRBV20-1 and TRBJ2-4; D not resolved. V was shortened by 2 bases and J by 3 bases, with 14 bases between the two germline ends. The CDR3 is 15 amino acids. Germline V gene data show CDR1 as DFQATT and CDR2 as SNEGSKA (reference sequence).

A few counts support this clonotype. CDR3 sequence (DNA): TGTGCCAGCACCTTCGGGGGCTGGGGGGGTGAGCAGTTCTTC. Protein: CASTFGGWGGEQFF. The rearrangement joins TRBV7-2 to TRBJ2-1; D might be TRBD2 (7 bases). Trimming took 7 bases from V and 9 from J, leaving 19 bases between them. Germline loops: CDR1 SGHTA, CDR2 FQGNSA. CDR3 length equals 14 residues.

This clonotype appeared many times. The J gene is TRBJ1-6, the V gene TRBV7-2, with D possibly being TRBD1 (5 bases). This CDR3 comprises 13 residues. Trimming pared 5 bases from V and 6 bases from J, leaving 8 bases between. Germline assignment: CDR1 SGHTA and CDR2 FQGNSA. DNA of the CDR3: TGTGCCAGCAGCCGCGGGGCTAATTCACCCCTCCACTTT. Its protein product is CASSRGANSPLHF.

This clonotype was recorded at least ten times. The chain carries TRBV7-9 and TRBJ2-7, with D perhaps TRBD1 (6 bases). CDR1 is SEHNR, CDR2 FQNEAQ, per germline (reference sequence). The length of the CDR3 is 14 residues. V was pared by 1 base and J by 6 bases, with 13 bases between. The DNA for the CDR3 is TGTGCCAGCAGCTTAGTCGTGCAGGGGCCCGAGCAGTACTTC. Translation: CASSLVVQGPEQYF.

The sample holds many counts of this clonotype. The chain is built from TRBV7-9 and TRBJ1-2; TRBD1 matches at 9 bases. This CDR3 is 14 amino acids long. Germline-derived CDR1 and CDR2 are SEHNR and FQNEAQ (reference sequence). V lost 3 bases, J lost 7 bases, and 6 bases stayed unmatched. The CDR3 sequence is CASSFADRGSGYTF. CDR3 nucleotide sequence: TGTGCCAGCAGCTTCGCGGACAGGGGCTCTGGCTACACCTTC.

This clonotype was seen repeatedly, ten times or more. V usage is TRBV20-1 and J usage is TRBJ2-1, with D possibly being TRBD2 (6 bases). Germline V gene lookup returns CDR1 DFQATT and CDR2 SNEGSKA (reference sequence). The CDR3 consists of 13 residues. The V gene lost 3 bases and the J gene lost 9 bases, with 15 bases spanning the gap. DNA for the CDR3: TGCAGTGCTAGGGGCCCCGGGACTCGTGAGCAGTTCTTC. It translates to CSARGPGTREQFF.

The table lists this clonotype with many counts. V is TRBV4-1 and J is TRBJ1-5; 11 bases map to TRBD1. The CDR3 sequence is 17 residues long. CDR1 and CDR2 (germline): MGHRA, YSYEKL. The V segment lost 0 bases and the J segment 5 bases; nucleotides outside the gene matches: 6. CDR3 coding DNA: TGCGCCAGCAGCCAAGACCCCGGGACAGGGGGGCATCAGCCCCAGCATTTT. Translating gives CASSQDPGTGGHQPQHF.

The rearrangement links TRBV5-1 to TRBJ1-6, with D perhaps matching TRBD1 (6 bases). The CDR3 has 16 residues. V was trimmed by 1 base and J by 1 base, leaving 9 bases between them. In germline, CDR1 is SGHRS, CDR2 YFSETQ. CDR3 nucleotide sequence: TGCGCCAGCAGCTTGAGGGGGTTATCCTATAATTCACCCCTCCACTTT. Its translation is CASSLRGLSYNSPLHF.

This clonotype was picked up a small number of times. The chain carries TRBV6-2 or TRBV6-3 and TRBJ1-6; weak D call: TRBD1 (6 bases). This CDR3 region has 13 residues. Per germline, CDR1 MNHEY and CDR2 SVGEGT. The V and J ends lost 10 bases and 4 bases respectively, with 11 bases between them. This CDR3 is CATTGQYNSPLHF. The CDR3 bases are TGTGCCACCACCGGACAGTATAATTCACCCCTCCACTTT.

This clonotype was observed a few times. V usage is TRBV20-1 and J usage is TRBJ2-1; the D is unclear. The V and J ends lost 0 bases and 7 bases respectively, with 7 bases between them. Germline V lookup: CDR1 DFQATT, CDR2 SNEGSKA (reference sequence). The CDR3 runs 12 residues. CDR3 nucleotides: TGCAGTGCTAGAGAATCGGTTAATGAGCAGTTCTTC. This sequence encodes CSARESVNEQFF.

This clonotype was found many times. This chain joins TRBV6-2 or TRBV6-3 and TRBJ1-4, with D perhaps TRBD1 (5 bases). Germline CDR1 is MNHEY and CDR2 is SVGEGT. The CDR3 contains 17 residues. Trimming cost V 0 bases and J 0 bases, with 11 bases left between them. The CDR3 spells CASSYSPGRATNEKLFF. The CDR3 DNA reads TGTGCCAGCAGTTACTCGCCAGGGAGGGCAACTAATGAAAAACTGTTTTTT.

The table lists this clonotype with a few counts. CDR3 coding DNA: TGTGCCAGCAGCTTATTCGGCTCCGTGTCCTACGAGCAGTACTTC. This codes for CASSLFGSVSYEQYF. The chain employs TRBV7-2 and TRBJ2-7, with D unresolved. V was shortened by 2 bases and J by 1 base, with 12 bases between the two germline ends. The CDR3 runs to 15 residues. CDR1 is SGHTA and CDR2 is FQGNSA in the germline V gene.

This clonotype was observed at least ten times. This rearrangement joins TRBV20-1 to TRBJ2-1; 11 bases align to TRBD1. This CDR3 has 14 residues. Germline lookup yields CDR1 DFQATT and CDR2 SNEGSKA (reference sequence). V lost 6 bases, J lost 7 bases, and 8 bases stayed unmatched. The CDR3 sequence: CSAMSRDRGNEQFF. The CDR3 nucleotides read TGCAGTGCCATGTCCCGGGACAGGGGGAATGAGCAGTTCTTC.

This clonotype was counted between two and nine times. The CDR3 DNA is TGTGCCAGCAGTGATGGTACAGCGAACACTGAAGCTTTCTTT. Translating gives CASSDGTANTEAFF. The rearrangement joins TRBV2 to TRBJ1-1; D is ambiguous. CDR1 and CDR2 (germline): SNHLY, FYNNEI. CDR3 length equals 14 residues. Deletions cut 3 bases from V and 1 base from J, with 9 bases between.

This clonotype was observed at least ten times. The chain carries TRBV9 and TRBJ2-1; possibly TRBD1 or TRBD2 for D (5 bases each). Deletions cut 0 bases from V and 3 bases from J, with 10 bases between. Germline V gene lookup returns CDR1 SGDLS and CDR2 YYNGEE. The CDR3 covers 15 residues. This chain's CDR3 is CASSVEWGYYNEQFF. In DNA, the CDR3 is TGTGCCAGCAGCGTAGAGTGGGGGTACTACAATGAGCAGTTCTTC. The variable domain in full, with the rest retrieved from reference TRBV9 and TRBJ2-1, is DSGVTQTPKHLITATGQRVTLRCSPRSGDLSVYWYQQSLDQGLQFLIQYYNGEERAKGNILERFSAQQFPDLHSELNLSSLELGDSALYFCASSVEWGYYNEQFFGPGTRLTVL.

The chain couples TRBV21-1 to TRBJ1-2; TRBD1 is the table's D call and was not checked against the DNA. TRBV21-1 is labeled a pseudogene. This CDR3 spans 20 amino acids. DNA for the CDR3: TGTGCCAGCAGCCTAAGGACCTACCGGGACGGCTCCACAGACAGGGGTGGCTACACCTTC. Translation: CASSLRTYRDGSTDRGGYTF.

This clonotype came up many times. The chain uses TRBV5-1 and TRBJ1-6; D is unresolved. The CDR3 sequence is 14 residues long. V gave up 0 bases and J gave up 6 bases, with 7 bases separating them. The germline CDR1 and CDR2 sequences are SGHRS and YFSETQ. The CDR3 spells CASSLGLTNSPLHF. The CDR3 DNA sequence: TGCGCCAGCAGCTTGGGCCTTACTAATTCACCCCTCCACTTT.

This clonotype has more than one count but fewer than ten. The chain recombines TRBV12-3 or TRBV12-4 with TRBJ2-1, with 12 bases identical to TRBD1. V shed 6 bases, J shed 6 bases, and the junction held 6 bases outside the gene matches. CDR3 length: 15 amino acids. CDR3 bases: TGTGCCAGCAGCCTGGGACAGGGGGCCCCCAATGAGCAGTTCTTC. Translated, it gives CASSLGQGAPNEQFF.

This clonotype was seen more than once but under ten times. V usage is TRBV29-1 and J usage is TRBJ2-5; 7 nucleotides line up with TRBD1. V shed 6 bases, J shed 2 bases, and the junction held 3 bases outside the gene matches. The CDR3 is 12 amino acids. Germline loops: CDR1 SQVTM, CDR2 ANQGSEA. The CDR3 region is CSVGQAQETQYF. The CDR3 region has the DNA TGCAGCGTCGGACAGGCGCAAGAGACCCAGTACTTC.